The T cell receptor (beta chain) described here comes from a study of post-analysis software for immune sequencing data. Notes on the study in general: Patients used a few TRBV segments, including TRBV5-6, TRBV5-1 and TRBV20-1, more often than controls. Controls significantly exceeded multiple sclerosis patients in normalized Chao1 diversity.

As for this clonotype: The antigen is undetermined.

Germline lookup yields CDR1 MNHEY and CDR2 SVGAGI. The CDR3 is 15 amino acids. The TCR beta cDNA libraries carried unique molecular identifiers. TCRdb called the PCR reads again in MiXCR, with one record for every CDR3 protein. The sample includes under 900,000 distinct CDR3 sequences, around 53% of them seen just once. The V call is TRBV6-5, the J call TRBJ2-5; D is possibly TRBD1 or TRBD2 (5 bases each). The tail of the sequence fits TRBJ2-7 better, so the J call may be wrong. The sequenced material came from blood. This clonotype originated in a girl aged 10 to 17 with multiple sclerosis. The CDR3 loop reads CASSYSGDGSYEQYF. The CDR3 DNA sequence: TGTGCCAGCAGTTACTCGGGGGACGGATCCTACGAGCAGTACTTC.